Shown below are 15 T cell receptor beta chains from a single sample sequenced in a study of blood T cell repertoires in COVID-19. Profiling relied on immunoSEQ multiplex PCR, and the TCRdb table lists in-frame clones only, not all of them. The profile shows fewer than 45,000 clones, roughly four fifths of them singletons. What was sequenced was peripheral blood. Receptors originate from a middle-aged man with active or convalescent COVID-19.

This rearrangement joins TRBV7-3 to TRBJ2-5; no reliable D call. This CDR3 spans 13 amino acids. CDR1 and CDR2 (germline): SGHTA, FQGTGA. With 3 bases removed from V and 1 base from J, the gap between germline ends came to 6 bases. The CDR3 region has the DNA TGTGCCAGCAGCTTCAACAGCCAAGAGACCCAGTACTTC. Its translation is CASSFNSQETQYF.

This clone was counted once. This chain uses TRBV30 with TRBJ1-6, with D perhaps TRBD1 (5 bases). This CDR3 is 15 amino acids long. The germline V gene encodes CDR1 GTSNPN and CDR2 SVGIG (reference sequence). The V end was cut by 2 bases, the J end by 8 bases, with 16 bases between. CDR3 DNA sequence: TGTGCCTGGAGTTCTCAGGCAGCGGGGGATTCACCCCTCCACTTT. This translates into CAWSSQAAGDSPLHF.

This chain links TRBV4-1 with TRBJ2-1; D is unclear. Deletions cut 4 bases from V and 6 bases from J, with 16 bases between. The germline CDR1 and CDR2 sequences are MGHRA and YSYEKL. CDR3 length equals 15 residues. The CDR3 spells CASSPLSAAVNEQFF. CDR3 DNA sequence: TGCGCCAGCAGCCCACTCTCTGCTGCCGTCAATGAGCAGTTCTTC.

V is TRBV5-1 and J is TRBJ2-1; D is possibly TRBD1 (5 bases). Germline CDR1 is SGHRS and CDR2 is YFSETQ. Trimming left V 4 bases short and J 1 base short, with 21 bases between. The CDR3 has 18 residues. The chain's CDR3 is CASSPTFRVSVSYNEQFF. The CDR3, as DNA: TGCGCCAGCAGCCCCACGTTCAGGGTTTCAGTATCCTACAATGAGCAGTTCTTC. Supplemented by reference TRBV5-1 and TRBJ2-1, the full variable domain reads KAGVTQTPRYLIKTRGQQVTLSCSPISGHRSVSWYQQTPGQGLQFLFEYFSETQRNKGNFPGRFSGRQFSNSRSEMNVSTLELGDSALYLCASSPTFRVSVSYNEQFFGPGTRLTVL.

CDR3 DNA: TGCGCCAGCAGCCAATTCGGACAGAGGTACAATGAGCAGTTCTTC. Amino acids: CASSQFGQRYNEQFF. V is TRBV4-3 and J is TRBJ2-1; TRBD1 might be the D (6 bases). Trimming removed 2 bases at V and 4 bases at J, with 12 bases between. The CDR3 covers 15 residues. CDR1 is LGHNA and CDR2 is YSLEER in the germline V gene.

The rearrangement joins TRBV27 to TRBJ2-2; 8 bases map to TRBD2. Trimming took 3 bases from V and 5 from J; bases not matched to a gene: 5. This CDR3 has 15 amino acids. Germline CDR1 is MNHEY and CDR2 is SMNVEV (reference sequence). This CDR3 is CASSLGLELTGELFF. The CDR3 region has the DNA TGTGCCAGCAGTTTGGGACTAGAGTTAACCGGGGAGCTGTTTTTT.

This sequence joins TRBV25-1 and TRBJ2-4; 10 positions match TRBD2. Per germline, CDR1 MGHDK and CDR2 SYGVNS. This CDR3 comprises 15 residues. V shed 6 bases and J 7 bases; nucleotides not matched to a gene: 9. CDR3 sequence: CASSPQAGGGNIQYF. CDR3 nucleotide sequence: TGTGCCAGCAGCCCCCAAGCGGGAGGGGGGAACATTCAGTACTTC.

This clone appeared a few times. V is TRBV2 and J is TRBJ1-1, with no clear D. CDR1 and CDR2 (germline): SNHLY, FYNNEI. V dropped 7 bases and J dropped 7 bases, with 16 bases sitting between them. There are 13 residues in the CDR3. The CDR3 here is CASTERRTFEAFF. The CDR3 nucleotides read TGTGCCAGCACTGAGAGAAGGACTTTTGAAGCTTTCTTT.

V is TRBV6-2 or TRBV6-3 and J is TRBJ2-3; 7 bases are shared with TRBD2. The ends lost 4 bases at V and 1 base at J; junction bases unmatched: 2. This CDR3 has 14 amino acids. Germline-derived CDR1 and CDR2 are MNHEY and SVGEGT. CDR3 sequence (DNA): TGTGCCAGCAGTTGGGGACTACGCACAGATACGCAGTATTTT. It yields the protein CASSWGLRTDTQYF.

V is TRBV7-2 and J is TRBJ2-7; a possible D gene is TRBD1 (6 bases). CDR3 size: 14 residues. The V end lost 8 bases, the J end lost 2 bases, and 16 bases lay between the germline ends. Germline V gene data show CDR1 as SGHTA and CDR2 as FQGNSA. For the CDR3, the DNA is TGTGCCAGCGCCGCAAAGACAGGCCCCTACGAGCAGTACTTC. This gives the protein CASAAKTGPYEQYF. The whole variable domain, remainder taken from reference TRBV7-2 and TRBJ2-7, is GAGVSQSPSNKVTEKGKDVELRCDPISGHTALYWYRQSLGQGLEFLIYFQGNSAPDKSGLPSDRFSAERTGGSVSTLTIQRTQQEDSAVYLCASAAKTGPYEQYFGPGTRLTVT.

The chain employs TRBV6-5 and TRBJ2-1, with D uncertain. V gave up 6 bases and J gave up 8 bases, with 20 bases separating them. Germline CDR1 MNHEY, CDR2 SVGAGI. This CDR3 has 15 amino acids. The CDR3 coding sequence is TGTGCCAGCAGCCACCCGGCCGAGCGCGGCGATGAGCAGTTCTTC. As protein: CASSHPAERGDEQFF.

V usage is TRBV2 and J usage is TRBJ2-7; the match to TRBD1 covers 7 bases. This CDR3 comprises 15 residues. After removal of 6 bases from V and 3 bases from J, the junction contained 11 bases not matched to a gene. Germline V gene lookup returns CDR1 SNHLY and CDR2 FYNNEI. The CDR3 DNA is TGTGCCAGCAGAGACCTCCAGGGGGTCTACTACGAGCAGTACTTC. This sequence encodes CASRDLQGVYYEQYF.

The chain carries TRBV24-1 and TRBJ2-7, with D perhaps TRBD1 (6 bases). The germline V gene has CDR1 KGHDR and CDR2 SFDVKD. The CDR3 spans 17 residues. Trimming removed 3 bases from V and 2 bases from J, with 19 bases in between. The CDR3 DNA sequence: TGTGCCACCAGTGATCCCTTGGGGGCAGGAGGTACCTACGAGCAGTACTTC. Translation: CATSDPLGAGGTYEQYF.

The chain joins TRBV6-5 to TRBJ2-2; D call uncertain. The CDR3 sequence is 15 residues long. V was trimmed by 11 bases and J by 7 bases, leaving 23 bases between them. CDR1 is MNHEY and CDR2 is SVGAGI in the germline V gene. The CDR3 loop is CASAWRRPESGELFF. CDR3 coding DNA: TGTGCCTCAGCCTGGAGACGGCCAGAAAGCGGGGAGCTGTTTTTT.

This chain joins TRBV19 and TRBJ2-1; 16 bases fit TRBD2. With 8 bases clipped from V and 8 bases from J, the junction kept 6 bases outside the gene matches. The germline gives CDR1 LNHDA, CDR2 SQIVND (reference sequence). CDR3 length equals 15 residues. The CDR3 spells CASGKGLAGGDEQFF. The CDR3 DNA sequence: TGTGCCAGTGGGAAGGGACTAGCGGGAGGGGATGAGCAGTTCTTC.